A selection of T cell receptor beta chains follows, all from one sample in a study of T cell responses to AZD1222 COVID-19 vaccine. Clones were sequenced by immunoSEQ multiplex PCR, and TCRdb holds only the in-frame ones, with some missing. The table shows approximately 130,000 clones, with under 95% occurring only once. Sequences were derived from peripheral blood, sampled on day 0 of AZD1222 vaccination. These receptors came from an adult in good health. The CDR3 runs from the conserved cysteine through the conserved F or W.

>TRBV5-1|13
CASSLGGIYEQYF
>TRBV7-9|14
CASSLAGGWEKLFF
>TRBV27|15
CASGRGDASSYEQYF
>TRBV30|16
CAWSVMGIPGNNEQFF
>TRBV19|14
CASSIGAGGYGYTF
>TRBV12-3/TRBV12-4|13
CASSLAGNYGYTF
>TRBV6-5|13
CASRGQSNQPQHF
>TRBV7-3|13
CASSFGMNTEAFF
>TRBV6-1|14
CASSEDNMNTEAFF
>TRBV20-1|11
CRDGRNQPQHF
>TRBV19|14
CASTEDSGANVLTF
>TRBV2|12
CASHQGGNEQFF
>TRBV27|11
CASSDTDTQYF
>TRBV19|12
CASRQGAREQYF
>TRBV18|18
CASSPRPLDRVGGETQYF
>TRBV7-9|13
CASRGGFQETQYF
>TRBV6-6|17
CASSRQPGPIRNTEAFF
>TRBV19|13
CASSIVTGQPQHF
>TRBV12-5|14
CASALDSGANVLTF
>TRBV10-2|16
CASSDPSGGYTGELFF
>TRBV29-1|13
CSVPGTTNEKLFF
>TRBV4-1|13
CASSQGVNYGYTF
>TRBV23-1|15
CASSQYEGCDQPQHF
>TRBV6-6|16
CASSQWADGSGYGYTF
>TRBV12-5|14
CASGYTPWATEAFF
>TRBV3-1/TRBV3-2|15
CASSLQGGNTDTQYF
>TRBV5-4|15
CASSFWDLAKNIQYF
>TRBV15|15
CATSRVRGPNEKLFF
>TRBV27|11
CASSGRGLLFF
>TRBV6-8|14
CASTGFTGLETQYF
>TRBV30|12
CAWSDENTEAFF
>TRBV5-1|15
CASSLVLGNQETQYF
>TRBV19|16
CASRDEGTADGYGYTF
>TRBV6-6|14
CASTLYQGGNTIYF
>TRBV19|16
CASSIGATSSGNTIYF
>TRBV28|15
CASTEPGIQNTEAFF
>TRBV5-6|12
CASTGTENIQYF
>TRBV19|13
CASSIGPGRPQHF
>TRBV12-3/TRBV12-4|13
CASSPDSSWPQHF
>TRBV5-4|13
CASSLEGGTEAFF
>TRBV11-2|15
CASSLDRGQSYEQYF
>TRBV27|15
CASSFRMASGNTIYF
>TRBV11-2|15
CVSSLVLGSTDTQYF
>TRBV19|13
CASSIVPQETQYF
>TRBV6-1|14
CASSEKLPNEKLFF
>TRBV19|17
CASSKSERGALVNGYTF
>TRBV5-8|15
CASSLVLSYNSPLHF
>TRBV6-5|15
CASRDRDRGTQPQHF
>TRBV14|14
CASSQGQGLETQYF
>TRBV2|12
CASSDSGNTIYF
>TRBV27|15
CASSTGQFSNQPQHF
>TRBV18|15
CASSVGTGSQYGYTF
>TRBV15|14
CATSRGRDAYEQYF
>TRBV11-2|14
CASSFLVFVETQYF
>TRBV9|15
CASSVDGGARWGAFF
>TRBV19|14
CASSLQGARGSQFF